This T cell receptor (beta chain) stems from a study of cytomegalovirus exposure and HLA in healthy donors. This PCR relied on a set of 60 Vbeta primers and 13 Jbeta primers. Only in-frame clones appear in the TCRdb table, and some are missing; sequencing was by immunoSEQ multiplex PCR. There are 150,000 to 200,000 clones in the sample; 75% to 90% occur only once, and 6.5% lies in the top ten. V lost 10 bases to trimming and J lost 4 bases, with 16 bases between them. Germline CDR1 MNHEY, CDR2 SVGAGI. The CDR3 is 13 amino acids. As concerns this clone: What it binds is unknown.

Notes on the study in general: TCR beta V segments were, for the most part, productive about 87% or about 30% of the time in an earlier analysis.

Sequencing input: PBMCs. The TCR originated in a woman between 50 and 59 years old in good health and CMV-seropositive. The chain uses TRBV6-5 and TRBJ1-1, with TRBD1 as a possible D gene (6 bases). CDR3 in DNA: TGTGCCACCGTACAGGGTCTTAGCACTGAAGCTTTCTTT. It specifies CATVQGLSTEAFF.